A selection of T cell receptor beta chains follows, all from one sample in a study of shared T cell receptors in the human thymus. Here immunoSEQ multiplex PCR was the method, and the copy in TCRdb shows in-frame clones only, minus some. Of hundreds of thousands of clones in the sample, around 87% were seen once. The data also belong to a second study, concerning human thymus T cells.

Sequencing was performed on thymocytes. The source is a boy under three years old with a congenital heart defect. Each CDR3 is given with its conserved first and last residue. A D gene is named only where the DNA matches it firmly. Size values are once, few and many counts, or a class for expanded clones, and some rows have none.

v_call: TRBV25-1; j_call: TRBJ2-7; clone_size: NA; d_call: TRBD1; cdr3_aa: CASSAQGDPYEQYF; cdr3_nt: TGTGCCAGCAGTGCGCAGGGGGATCCCTACGAGCAGTACTTC
v_call: TRBV9; j_call: TRBJ1-4; clone_size: NA; d_call: NA; cdr3_aa: CASSERTDPLKLFF; cdr3_nt: TGTGCCAGCAGCGAAAGGACAGACCCCCTAAAACTGTTTTTT
v_call: TRBV11-2; j_call: TRBJ1-1; clone_size: NA; d_call: NA; cdr3_aa: CASSPRPGQRNTEAFF; cdr3_nt: TGTGCCAGCAGCCCCCGGCCCGGACAGCGGAACACTGAAGCTTTCTTT
v_call: TRBV7-2; j_call: TRBJ1-4; clone_size: NA; d_call: NA; cdr3_aa: CASSLLPGAGEKLFF; cdr3_nt: TGTGCCAGCAGCTTGTTGCCAGGGGCTGGAGAAAAACTGTTTTTT
v_call: TRBV6-6; j_call: TRBJ1-4; clone_size: NA; d_call: TRBD1; cdr3_aa: CASSYPLGQAKLFF; cdr3_nt: TGTGCCAGCAGTTACCCTCTTGGACAGGCTAAACTGTTTTTT
v_call: TRBV15; j_call: TRBJ2-1; clone_size: NA; d_call: NA; cdr3_aa: CATSRDYRNNEQFF; cdr3_nt: TGTGCCACCAGCAGAGATTACAGGAACAATGAGCAGTTCTTC
v_call: TRBV29-1; j_call: TRBJ2-5; clone_size: NA; d_call: TRBD1; cdr3_aa: CSVEEQQGVVETQYF; cdr3_nt: TGCAGCGTTGAAGAGCAACAGGGGGTGGTAGAGACCCAGTACTTC
v_call: TRBV6-5; j_call: TRBJ2-7; clone_size: NA; d_call: TRBD2; cdr3_aa: CASSVLAGVSEQYF; cdr3_nt: TGTGCCAGCAGTGTACTAGCGGGGGTTAGCGAGCAGTACTTC
v_call: TRBV5-1; j_call: TRBJ2-5; clone_size: once; d_call: TRBD1; cdr3_aa: CASSLAGTGGMETQYF; cdr3_nt: TGCGCCAGCAGCTTGGCGGGGACAGGGGGTATGGAGACCCAGTACTTC
v_call: TRBV7-2; j_call: TRBJ1-2; clone_size: NA; d_call: NA; cdr3_aa: CASAAGRGGYTF; cdr3_nt: TGTGCCAGCGCAGCAGGCCGAGGGGGCTACACCTTC
v_call: TRBV10-3; j_call: TRBJ2-3; clone_size: NA; d_call: TRBD2; cdr3_aa: CAIRNGLAGVGDTQYF; cdr3_nt: TGTGCCATCAGGAACGGACTAGCGGGGGTGGGAGATACGCAGTATTTT
v_call: TRBV25-1; j_call: TRBJ1-2; clone_size: NA; d_call: NA; cdr3_aa: CASSKQGTGYTF; cdr3_nt: TGTGCCAGCAGCAAGCAGGGGACAGGCTACACCTTC
v_call: TRBV28; j_call: TRBJ2-7; clone_size: NA; d_call: NA; cdr3_aa: CASSFGRKYEQYF; cdr3_nt: TGTGCCAGCAGCTTCGGGAGAAAATACGAGCAGTACTTC
v_call: TRBV21-1; j_call: TRBJ1-1; clone_size: NA; d_call: NA; cdr3_aa: CASSNPRGSQGTEAFF; cdr3_nt: TGTGCCAGCAGCAACCCGCGTGGTTCTCAGGGCACTGAAGCTTTCTTT
v_call: TRBV28; j_call: TRBJ2-7; clone_size: NA; d_call: NA; cdr3_aa: CASRGTGIETYEQYF; cdr3_nt: TGTGCCAGCCGGGGGACCGGGATCGAAACCTACGAGCAGTACTTC
v_call: TRBV28; j_call: TRBJ2-1; clone_size: once; d_call: NA; cdr3_aa: CASGPRGGLYNEQFF; cdr3_nt: TGTGCCAGCGGGCCTAGGGGGGGCTTATACAATGAGCAGTTCTTC
v_call: TRBV19; j_call: TRBJ1-3; clone_size: NA; d_call: TRBD1; cdr3_aa: CASSNPARDRGGNTIYF; cdr3_nt: TGTGCCAGTAGTAACCCCGCTCGGGACAGGGGTGGAAACACCATATATTTT
v_call: TRBV19; j_call: TRBJ1-1; clone_size: few; d_call: NA; cdr3_aa: CASSMIQGNCTEAFF; cdr3_nt: TGTGCCAGTAGTATGATACAGGGTAACTGCACTGAAGCTTTCTTT
v_call: TRBV4-1; j_call: TRBJ2-3; clone_size: NA; d_call: TRBD1; cdr3_aa: CASSHCYDRGDSTDTQYF; cdr3_nt: TGCGCCAGCAGCCACTGTTACGACAGGGGGGATAGCACAGATACGCAGTATTTT
v_call: TRBV9; j_call: TRBJ2-6; clone_size: once; d_call: TRBD1; cdr3_aa: CASSTSGTGWAGTNVLTF; cdr3_nt: TGTGCCAGCAGCACATCGGGGACAGGGTGGGCTGGGACCAACGTCCTGACTTTC
v_call: TRBV14; j_call: TRBJ2-5; clone_size: NA; d_call: TRBD1; cdr3_aa: CASSPGTGGVETQYF; cdr3_nt: TGTGCCAGCAGCCCCGGGACAGGGGGCGTAGAGACCCAGTACTTC
v_call: TRBV29-1; j_call: TRBJ1-1; clone_size: NA; d_call: TRBD1; cdr3_aa: CSVAIPTGAGTEAFF; cdr3_nt: TGCAGCGTCGCCATCCCCACAGGGGCTGGGACTGAAGCTTTCTTT
v_call: TRBV14; j_call: TRBJ1-1; clone_size: NA; d_call: TRBD1; cdr3_aa: CASSQGFRDRDAEAFF; cdr3_nt: TGTGCCAGCAGCCAAGGGTTCCGGGACAGGGACGCTGAAGCTTTCTTT
v_call: TRBV5-1; j_call: TRBJ2-7; clone_size: NA; d_call: NA; cdr3_aa: CASSKDNVYEQYF; cdr3_nt: TGCGCCAGCAGCAAGGACAATGTGTACGAGCAGTACTTC
v_call: TRBV5-6; j_call: TRBJ2-1; clone_size: NA; d_call: NA; cdr3_aa: CASSLVGSHTSYNEQFF; cdr3_nt: TGTGCCAGCAGCTTGGTGGGCAGCCATACCTCCTACAATGAGCAGTTCTTC
v_call: TRBV14; j_call: TRBJ1-6; clone_size: NA; d_call: NA; cdr3_aa: CASSQVAGSSPLHF; cdr3_nt: TGTGCCAGCAGCCAAGTGGCAGGGTCCTCACCCCTCCACTTT
v_call: TRBV13; j_call: TRBJ2-7; clone_size: NA; d_call: NA; cdr3_aa: CASSSRRRGGRYEQYF; cdr3_nt: TGTGCCAGCAGCTCAAGGCGCAGGGGTGGAAGGTACGAGCAGTACTTC
v_call: TRBV5-8; j_call: TRBJ2-5; clone_size: NA; d_call: TRBD2; cdr3_aa: CASSASGLAARGETQYF; cdr3_nt: TGTGCCAGCAGCGCCAGCGGGCTAGCGGCTAGAGGGGAGACCCAGTACTTC
v_call: TRBV12-1; j_call: TRBJ2-5; clone_size: NA; d_call: NA; cdr3_aa: CASRSSSGRAACGETQYF; cdr3_nt: TGTGCCAGCAGGTCATCTAGCGGGAGGGCCGCATGTGGGGAGACCCAGTACTTC
v_call: TRBV14; j_call: TRBJ2-1; clone_size: NA; d_call: NA; cdr3_aa: CASSQDLVAGFLDSSYNEQFF; cdr3_nt: TGTGCCAGCAGCCAAGATCTTGTTGCAGGGTTCTTGGACAGCTCCTACAATGAGCAGTTCTTC
v_call: TRBV11-2; j_call: TRBJ1-4; clone_size: NA; d_call: NA; cdr3_aa: CASSLRGPGKEKLFF; cdr3_nt: TGTGCCAGCAGCTTACGAGGCCCAGGGAAAGAAAAACTGTTTTTT
v_call: TRBV5-1; j_call: TRBJ2-5; clone_size: NA; d_call: TRBD2; cdr3_aa: CASRPGLADQETQYF; cdr3_nt: TGCGCCAGCAGGCCGGGACTAGCGGATCAAGAGACCCAGTACTTC
v_call: TRBV6-5; j_call: TRBJ1-5; clone_size: NA; d_call: NA; cdr3_aa: CASSDGLNNQPQHF; cdr3_nt: TGTGCCAGCAGTGACGGACTGAACAATCAGCCCCAGCATTTT
v_call: TRBV27; j_call: TRBJ1-4; clone_size: NA; d_call: NA; cdr3_aa: CASSPHPMGAVFF; cdr3_nt: TGTGCCAGCAGTCCACACCCGATGGGGGCCGTGTTTTTT
v_call: TRBV28; j_call: TRBJ1-3; clone_size: NA; d_call: NA; cdr3_aa: CASSPPVWEISGNTIYF; cdr3_nt: TGTGCCAGCAGTCCTCCCGTTTGGGAGATCTCTGGAAACACCATATATTTT
v_call: TRBV19; j_call: TRBJ1-2; clone_size: few; d_call: NA; cdr3_aa: CASSMAVSGNGYTF; cdr3_nt: TGTGCCAGTAGTATGGCGGTCTCAGGGAACGGCTACACCTTC
v_call: TRBV11-2; j_call: TRBJ2-1; clone_size: NA; d_call: TRBD2; cdr3_aa: CASSHKRGANNEQFF; cdr3_nt: TGTGCCAGCAGCCACAAGCGGGGGGCTAACAATGAGCAGTTCTTC
v_call: TRBV27; j_call: TRBJ2-1; clone_size: NA; d_call: TRBD1; cdr3_aa: CASSERQGAYNEQFF; cdr3_nt: TGTGCCAGCAGTGAACGACAGGGGGCCTACAATGAGCAGTTCTTC
v_call: TRBV11-2; j_call: TRBJ2-2; clone_size: NA; d_call: TRBD2; cdr3_aa: CASSPASGLGPNTGELFF; cdr3_nt: TGTGCCAGCAGCCCCGCTAGCGGTTTGGGACCAAACACCGGGGAGCTGTTTTTT
v_call: TRBV11-2; j_call: TRBJ2-3; clone_size: once; d_call: NA; cdr3_aa: CASTLRGNGTDTQYF; cdr3_nt: TGTGCCAGCACCCTTAGGGGGAACGGGACAGATACGCAGTATTTT